A selection of T cell receptor beta chains follows, all from one sample in a study of blood T cell repertoires in COVID-19. Assay: immunoSEQ multiplex PCR; the TCRdb copy retains only in-frame clones and omits some. The profile shows approximately 260,000 clones, roughly 85% of them singletons. Material: peripheral blood. These receptors originate from a man in his 60s who had recovered from COVID-19. Both conserved end residues are part of each CDR3. The order of the fields is J gene, D gene, clone size, V gene, CDR3 DNA, CDR3 protein. D genes are given only for firm matches. Some rows have no size entry. The others give once, few or many, or a class for an expanded clone.

TRBJ1-1,TRBD1,once,TRBV5-5,TGTGCCAGCGGATCGGGACAGGGGTTCGCTGAAGCTTTCTTT,CASGSGQGFAEAFF
TRBJ2-7,NA,NA,TRBV4-1,TGCGCCAGCAGCCAAGTACAGGGTTACGAGCAGTACTTC,CASSQVQGYEQYF
TRBJ2-5,TRBD1,NA,TRBV3-1/TRBV3-2,TGTGCCAGCAGCCAATCGGGGACAGGGAAAGAGACCCAGTACTTC,CASSQSGTGKETQYF
TRBJ1-3,TRBD1,NA,TRBV7-8,TGTGCCAGCAGCTTAGCTGGGACAGGGACTGGAAACACCATATATTTT,CASSLAGTGTGNTIYF
TRBJ1-6,NA,NA,TRBV30,TGTGCCTGGGGTTCGCGCGGGGATTCACCCCTCCACTTT,CAWGSRGDSPLHF
TRBJ1-5,NA,NA,TRBV2,TGTGCCAGCAGTTCGGACAGCCTAAATCAGCCCCAGCATTTT,CASSSDSLNQPQHF
TRBJ1-3,TRBD1,NA,TRBV7-2,TGTGCCAGCGGGGACAGGGCAAGAGGAAACACCATATATTTT,CASGDRARGNTIYF
TRBJ2-1,TRBD2,NA,TRBV9,TGTGCCAGCAGCGTAACTAGCGGGGGGTACAATGAGCAGTTCTTC,CASSVTSGGYNEQFF
TRBJ1-5,NA,NA,TRBV28,TGTGCCAGCAGTTTGGGCCCCCTACAGGGTCGGAATCAGCCCCAGCATTTT,CASSLGPLQGRNQPQHF
TRBJ2-5,NA,NA,TRBV30,TGTGCCTGGAATCAGGGCGAGACCCAGTACTTC,CAWNQGETQYF
TRBJ1-5,NA,NA,TRBV3-1/TRBV3-2,TGTGCCAGCAGCCAAGGTTCCAGGCAGCCCCAGCATTTT,CASSQGSRQPQHF
TRBJ2-7,NA,NA,TRBV5-1,TGCGCCAGCAGCGGGGGGACGGGGACCGACGAGCAGTACTTC,CASSGGTGTDEQYF
TRBJ2-7,TRBD2,few,TRBV30,TGTGCCTGGAGTGGAGGGGCTAGCGGTTACGAGCAGTACTTC,CAWSGGASGYEQYF
TRBJ1-3,NA,NA,TRBV5-4,TGTGCCAGCAGCTTGGCTTCAGGGGCAGCTGGAAACACCATATATTTT,CASSLASGAAGNTIYF
TRBJ2-5,TRBD2,NA,TRBV14,TGTGCCAGCAGCCCCAGGGGAGCGGGGGGAGAGACCCAGTACTTC,CASSPRGAGGETQYF
TRBJ2-3,TRBD2,NA,TRBV18,TGTGCCAGCTCACCCGTAGCGGGGGACCTAGATACGCAGTATTTT,CASSPVAGDLDTQYF
TRBJ1-5,TRBD1,once,TRBV7-8,TGTGCCAGCAGCTGGGCACGGGACAGGGGGCGAAATCAGCCCCAGCATTTT,CASSWARDRGRNQPQHF
TRBJ1-4,TRBD1,NA,TRBV11-2,TGTGCCAGCAGCCCTGGGACAGGGTTTGAAAAACTGTTTTTT,CASSPGTGFEKLFF
TRBJ1-2,NA,NA,TRBV9,TGTGCCAGCAGCCCAGGATTGGGGGAGGGCTATGGCTACACCTTC,CASSPGLGEGYGYTF
TRBJ2-3,TRBD2,NA,TRBV18,TGTGCCAGTTCACCTGGAGCTAGCGGGAGGACCACAGATACGCAGTATTTT,CASSPGASGRTTDTQYF
TRBJ1-1,NA,NA,TRBV6-5,TGTGCCAGCAGTTACATTGGGGTGGGGGGTGGTACTGAAGCTTTCTTT,CASSYIGVGGGTEAFF
TRBJ2-2,NA,NA,TRBV4-1,TGCGCCAGCAGCCAAGATCAGGCAGGTACCACTACCGGGGAGCTGTTTTTT,CASSQDQAGTTTGELFF
TRBJ2-6,TRBD2,NA,TRBV5-1,TGCGCCAGCAGGGCGGGAGTCTCTGGGGCCAACGTCCTGACTTTC,CASRAGVSGANVLTF